The entry below gives a single T cell receptor beta chain sequence along with its context. These data come from a study of patients and donors after allogeneic stem cell transplantation. TCRdb processed the RT-PCR reads anew with MiXCR; each CDR3 protein has one entry. Among 150,000 to 200,000 distinct CDR3 sequences listed, approximately 30% were seen once. This CDR3 has 11 amino acids. Germline assignment: CDR1 SGHRS and CDR2 YFSETQ. V was clipped by 1 base and J by 9 bases, with 5 bases between them. This receptor was obtained from a human donor who was either an allogeneic HSCT recipient or a stem cell or donor lymphocyte infusion donor (not recorded which). It is not recorded whose cells these are; they may come from a transplant donor. The chain employs TRBV5-1 and TRBJ2-1; D not certain. Input material: blood, either unsorted or a sorted T cell fraction (not recorded which). In DNA form, the CDR3 reads TGCGCCAGCAGCTTGTTGGCTGAGCAGTTCTTC. Translated: CASSLLAEQFF.